What follows are 31 T cell receptor beta chains derived from one specimen sequenced in a study of blood T cell repertoires in COVID-19. Using immunoSEQ multiplex PCR, the repertoire was profiled, and TCRdb retains in-frame clones only, with some absent. Here the sample spans under 200,000 clones, 79% being singletons. The material sequenced was peripheral blood. These receptors all stem from a woman aged 60-70 years with COVID-19, enrolled during active disease.

The rearrangement uses TRBV7-8 and TRBJ1-6; possible D gene TRBD1, 5 bases. This CDR3 is 17 amino acids long. Germline CDR1 and CDR2: SGHVS and FQNEAQ. Trimming took 4 bases from V and 7 from J, leaving 20 bases between them. CDR3 loop: CASSSNAGTGKNSPLHF. The CDR3 bases are TGTGCCAGCAGCTCTAACGCGGGGACGGGAAAAAATTCACCCCTCCACTTT.

The chain carries TRBV9 and TRBJ2-3, with D maybe TRBD2 (5 bases). Germline assignment: CDR1 SGDLS and CDR2 YYNGEE. Trimming took 4 bases from V and 6 from J, leaving 15 bases between them. There are 14 residues in the CDR3. The CDR3 DNA reads TGTGCCAGCAGCCCCCGAGGGTCTCTGGATACGCAGTATTTT. Translation: CASSPRGSLDTQYF. Full variable domain (outside the CDR3, taken from reference TRBV9 and TRBJ2-3): DSGVTQTPKHLITATGQRVTLRCSPRSGDLSVYWYQQSLDQGLQFLIQYYNGEERAKGNILERFSAQQFPDLHSELNLSSLELGDSALYFCASSPRGSLDTQYFGPGTRLTVL.

This sequence joins TRBV30 and TRBJ2-7; TRBD1 matches at 8 bases. V shed 8 bases, J shed 4 bases, and the junction held 10 bases outside the gene matches. The CDR3 extends over 13 amino acids. Germline CDR1 reads GTSNPN; CDR2 reads SVGIG (reference sequence). In nucleotides, the CDR3 is TGTGCCGGATGGGGACAGGCGAGTTACGAGCAGTACTTC. This sequence encodes CAGWGQASYEQYF.

The chain links TRBV20-1 to TRBJ2-1, with D perhaps TRBD1 (6 bases). Trimming shortened V by 3 bases and J by 5 bases, and 17 bases separated the two germline ends. There are 15 residues in the CDR3. Germline CDR1 is DFQATT and CDR2 is SNEGSKA (reference sequence). CDR3 nucleotides: TGCAGTGCTAGTTTTCCGGACAGAGGTAACAATGAGCAGTTCTTC. Protein: CSASFPDRGNNEQFF.

The chain couples TRBV19 to TRBJ2-5, with a tentative D call TRBD1 (6 bases). CDR1 LNHDA and CDR2 SQIVND come from the germline V gene (reference sequence). Trimming took off 4 bases at V and 2 bases at J, with 11 bases between the two ends. CDR3 length: 14 residues. CDR3 residues: CASSRWGPQETQYF. CDR3 bases: TGTGCCAGTAGTAGATGGGGGCCTCAAGAGACCCAGTACTTC.

Comment on this clone: The same CDR3 also results from other DNA sequences found in this sample. V and J are TRBV28 and TRBJ2-3; D is undetermined. This CDR3 contains 13 residues. Germline values: CDR1 MDHEN, CDR2 SYDVKM. V gave up 5 bases and J gave up 2 bases, with 8 bases separating them. CDR3 residues: CASSPPSTDTQYF. The CDR3 bases are TGTGCCAGCAGTCCCCCCTCCACAGATACGCAGTATTTT.

This clone showed up just once. The V gene is TRBV28, the J gene TRBJ2-3; TRBD2 agrees at 7 bases. Germline assignment: CDR1 MDHEN and CDR2 SYDVKM. V dropped 7 bases and J dropped 4; count of bases not matched to a gene: 8. The CDR3 length is 14 residues. CDR3 DNA: TGTGCCAGCACTATTAGCGGGCGGGCAGATACGCAGTATTTT. It encodes CASTISGRADTQYF.

The CDR3 sequence: CASSRDILNTEAFF. The DNA of the CDR3 is TGTGCCAGCAGTCGGGACATCTTGAACACTGAAGCTTTCTTT. V is TRBV6-5 and J is TRBJ1-1; D is perhaps TRBD1 (6 bases). The V end was cut by 5 bases, the J end by 0 bases, with 10 bases between. This CDR3 contains 14 residues. CDR1 and CDR2 from the germline V gene are MNHEY and SVGAGI.

The chain is built from TRBV5-1 and TRBJ2-7, with D possibly matching TRBD2 (5 bases). V gave up 4 bases and J gave up 0 bases, with 11 bases separating them. This CDR3 contains 14 residues. Germline V CDR1 and CDR2: SGHRS, YFSETQ. As DNA, the CDR3 is TGCGCCAGCAGCGAACCCGGAGGCTCCTACGAGCAGTACTTC. It yields the protein CASSEPGGSYEQYF. The full variable domain, with the rest looked up from reference TRBV5-1 and TRBJ2-7, is KAGVTQTPRYLIKTRGQQVTLSCSPISGHRSVSWYQQTPGQGLQFLFEYFSETQRNKGNFPGRFSGRQFSNSRSEMNVSTLELGDSALYLCASSEPGGSYEQYFGPGTRLTVT.

The rearrangement joins TRBV2 to TRBJ2-7; 8 bases align to TRBD1. The CDR3 runs to 12 residues. Germline V lookup: CDR1 SNHLY, CDR2 FYNNEI. V dropped 6 bases and J dropped 6; count of bases not matched to a gene: 4. CDR3 DNA sequence: TGTGCCAGCAGAGACAGGGGCCCCGAGCAGTACTTC. It is translated as CASRDRGPEQYF. The variable domain in full, with the rest retrieved from reference TRBV2 and TRBJ2-7, is EPEVTQTPSHQVTQMGQEVILRCVPISNHLYFYWYRQILGQKVEFLVSFYNNEISEKSEIFDDQFSVERPDGSNFTLKIRSTKLEDSAMYFCASRDRGPEQYFGPGTRLTVT.

The V gene is TRBV4-3, the J gene TRBJ2-1, with D tentatively TRBD2 (5 bases). The CDR3 has 17 residues. Trimming cost V 3 bases and J 0 bases, with 15 bases left between them. Germline assignment: CDR1 LGHNA and CDR2 YSLEER. The DNA for the CDR3 is TGCGCCAGCAGCCAGCACTGGACTTTTCGCTCCTACAATGAGCAGTTCTTC. Translating gives CASSQHWTFRSYNEQFF.

J is TRBJ1-2 and V is TRBV30; D is perhaps TRBD1 (5 bases). The germline gives CDR1 GTSNPN, CDR2 SVGIG (reference sequence). This CDR3 comprises 14 residues. The V end lost 2 bases, the J end lost 4 bases, and 14 bases lay between the germline ends. The CDR3 spells CAWSKQAALYGYTF. The CDR3 DNA follows: TGTGCCTGGAGTAAACAGGCCGCCCTCTATGGCTACACCTTC.

The chain has TRBV5-1 and TRBJ2-1; the D gene is possibly TRBD1 (6 bases). Trimming shortened V by 0 bases and J by 0 bases, and 10 bases separated the two germline ends. CDR1 is SGHRS, CDR2 YFSETQ, per germline. There are 16 residues in the CDR3. The CDR3 nucleotides are TGCGCCAGCAGCTTGGTGGGGGCGAGCTCCTACAATGAGCAGTTCTTC. It codes for CASSLVGASSYNEQFF. Using reference TRBV5-1 and TRBJ2-1 for the parts outside the CDR3, the full variable domain is KAGVTQTPRYLIKTRGQQVTLSCSPISGHRSVSWYQQTPGQGLQFLFEYFSETQRNKGNFPGRFSGRQFSNSRSEMNVSTLELGDSALYLCASSLVGASSYNEQFFGPGTRLTVL.

The rearrangement joins TRBV7-2 to TRBJ2-3; 12 positions agree with TRBD2. J was trimmed by 1 base and V by 5 bases; bases with no gene match: 7. CDR3 size: 17 residues. Germline values: CDR1 SGHTA, CDR2 FQGNSA. CDR3 amino acids: CASSPRTSGAGTDTQYF. The CDR3, as DNA: TGTGCCAGCAGCCCACGGACTAGCGGGGCTGGCACAGATACGCAGTATTTT. The variable domain in full, completed from reference TRBV7-2 and TRBJ2-3, reads GAGVSQSPSNKVTEKGKDVELRCDPISGHTALYWYRQSLGQGLEFLIYFQGNSAPDKSGLPSDRFSAERTGGSVSTLTIQRTQQEDSAVYLCASSPRTSGAGTDTQYFGPGTRLTVL.

The rearrangement uses TRBV5-4 and TRBJ1-2, with D possibly matching TRBD1 (6 bases). CDR3 length equals 15 residues. Deletions cut 3 bases from V and 3 bases from J, with 15 bases between. CDR1 is SGHNT, CDR2 YYREEE, per germline (reference sequence). For the CDR3, the DNA is TGTGCCAGCAGCTCCACACAGGGCGCCGACTATGGCTACACCTTC. This sequence encodes CASSSTQGADYGYTF.

The chain recombines TRBV5-4 with TRBJ1-1; perhaps TRBD1 as D (6 bases). V shed 3 bases and J shed 1 base, with 7 bases lying between them. The CDR3 is made up of 13 amino acids. Per germline, CDR1 SGHNT and CDR2 YYREEE (reference sequence). In DNA, the CDR3 is TGTGCCAGCAGCTCGGGACAGAACACTGAAGCTTTCTTT. It is translated as CASSSGQNTEAFF. Drawing the rest from reference TRBV5-4 and TRBJ1-1, the complete variable domain is ETGVTQSPTHLIKTRGQQVTLRCSSQSGHNTVSWYQQALGQGPQFIFQYYREEENGRGNFPPRFSGLQFPNYSSELNVNALELDDSALYLCASSSGQNTEAFFGQGTRLTVV.

The chain recombines TRBV7-2 with TRBJ2-1; TRBD2 agrees at 7 bases. The CDR3 contains 15 residues. With V trimmed by 0 bases and J by 4 bases, 3 bases remained unmatched. Germline CDR1 and CDR2: SGHTA and FQGNSA. The CDR3 bases are TGTGCCAGCAGCTTAGCCCCCGGGGGGTACAATGAGCAGTTCTTC. Translated: CASSLAPGGYNEQFF.

This clone was seen at least ten times. The genes are TRBV28 and TRBJ1-2, with 7 bases that match TRBD1. Germline lookup yields CDR1 MDHEN and CDR2 SYDVKM. With 2 bases clipped from V and 4 bases from J, the junction kept 10 bases outside the gene matches. The CDR3 extends over 16 amino acids. The CDR3 sequence is CASSLNRQGRPYGYTF. DNA for the CDR3: TGTGCCAGCAGTTTAAATCGACAGGGCCGCCCCTATGGCTACACCTTC.

V gene TRBV5-6 combines with J gene TRBJ2-1, with 9 nucleotides matching TRBD2. In germline, CDR1 is SGHDT, CDR2 YYEEEE. The length of the CDR3 is 16 residues. Germline trimming cut 2 bases from V and 5 bases from J; bases unmatched to any gene: 8. CDR3 sequence: CASSLEVGLANNEQFF. The CDR3 DNA reads TGTGCCAGCAGCTTAGAGGTGGGACTAGCAAACAATGAGCAGTTCTTC.

This rearrangement joins TRBV28 to TRBJ1-2, with D unclear. V was cut by 5 bases and J by 2 bases, with 15 bases left in between. The CDR3 spans 15 residues. Germline CDR1 and CDR2: MDHEN and SYDVKM. This CDR3 reads CASSPPPAGNYGYTF. DNA for the CDR3: TGTGCCAGCAGTCCCCCCCCGGCAGGAAACTATGGCTACACCTTC.

This chain joins TRBV29-1 and TRBJ1-1; 11 nucleotides agree with TRBD1. The CDR3 is made up of 14 amino acids. Germline V gives CDR1 SQVTM, CDR2 ANQGSEA. V dropped 7 bases and J dropped 2; count of bases not matched to a gene: 6. The CDR3 loop reads CSGLGTGGNTEAFF. The CDR3 bases are TGCAGCGGGCTAGGGACAGGGGGTAACACTGAAGCTTTCTTT.

There are a few counts of this clone. This chain joins TRBV6-5 and TRBJ1-5; tentatively, D is TRBD1 (5 bases). This CDR3 is built from 13 residues. V was trimmed by 6 bases and J by 3 bases, leaving 9 bases between them. CDR1 is MNHEY and CDR2 is SVGAGI in the germline V gene. The CDR3 region is CASREGPNQPQHF. The CDR3 DNA is TGTGCCAGCAGGGAGGGGCCCAATCAGCCCCAGCATTTT.

The chain joins TRBV28 to TRBJ1-2; D remains unclear. The CDR3 runs 16 residues. The germline CDR1 and CDR2 sequences are MDHEN and SYDVKM. V dropped 5 bases and J dropped 0 bases, with 16 bases sitting between them. The CDR3 protein is CASSPGGYSPNYGYTF. CDR3 nucleotides: TGTGCCAGCAGTCCAGGAGGTTATTCTCCTAACTATGGCTACACCTTC.

V gene TRBV15 combines with J gene TRBJ2-7; 7 bases match TRBD2. J was trimmed by 2 bases and V by 0 bases; bases with no gene match: 1. Per the germline V gene, CDR1 is LNHNV and CDR2 is YYDKDF (reference sequence). CDR3 length equals 14 residues. CDR3 sequence: CATSREGGTYEQYF. The CDR3 region has the DNA TGTGCCACCAGCAGAGAGGGAGGGACCTACGAGCAGTACTTC.

The chain employs TRBV2 and TRBJ2-1; 14 bases agree with TRBD2. The CDR3 runs 16 residues. Germline CDR1 reads SNHLY; CDR2 reads FYNNEI. The V and J ends lost 6 bases and 4 bases, in that order; junction bases with no gene match: 5. The CDR3 protein is CASRARTSGGYNEQFF. The CDR3, as DNA: TGTGCCAGCAGGGCCCGGACTAGCGGGGGGTACAATGAGCAGTTCTTC.

The chain joins TRBV29-1 to TRBJ2-3; D is unclear. The germline V gene has CDR1 SQVTM and CDR2 ANQGSEA. The V gene lost 3 bases and the J gene lost 7 bases, with 11 bases spanning the gap. This CDR3 contains 12 residues. CDR3 residues: CSVDAQSNTQYF. CDR3 DNA sequence: TGCAGCGTTGACGCCCAGTCGAATACGCAGTATTTT.

The chain links TRBV28 to TRBJ2-1, with D hard to call. V lost 4 bases, J lost 0 bases, and 13 bases lay in between. The germline V gene encodes CDR1 MDHEN and CDR2 SYDVKM. The CDR3 is made up of 16 amino acids. The CDR3 region is CASSSHSPSSYNEQFF. In nucleotides, the CDR3 is TGTGCCAGCAGTTCCCATAGCCCGAGCTCCTACAATGAGCAGTTCTTC.

CDR3 nucleotide sequence: TGTGCCATCATGCCCAGGGCGAACACTGAAGCTTTCTTT. Translating gives CAIMPRANTEAFF. The V and J genes are TRBV10-3 and TRBJ1-1, with a weak D call TRBD1 (5 bases). Germline V gives CDR1 ENHRY, CDR2 SYGVKD. The CDR3 totals 13 residues. V was clipped by 7 bases and J by 1 base, with 10 bases between them.

Written as DNA, the CDR3 is TGTGCCAGTAGTACAGGGTCCCACTCCTACAATGAGCAGTTCTTC. It translates to CASSTGSHSYNEQFF. The genes are TRBV19 and TRBJ2-1; TRBD1 might be the D (5 bases). The germline CDR1 and CDR2 sequences are LNHDA and SQIVND (reference sequence). This CDR3 has 15 residues. V lost 4 bases to trimming and J lost 0 bases, with 10 bases between them.

This clone has just one count. This rearrangement joins TRBV6-5 to TRBJ2-5; D ambiguous. The CDR3 covers 13 residues. Germline V gives CDR1 MNHEY, CDR2 SVGAGI. Trimming took off 7 bases at V and 3 bases at J, with 12 bases between the two ends. The CDR3: CASTLGVKETQYF. The CDR3 DNA is TGTGCCAGCACTTTGGGCGTCAAAGAGACCCAGTACTTC.

This chain uses TRBV5-1 with TRBJ2-3; 8 bases are a match to TRBD1. This CDR3 has 15 residues. J was trimmed by 2 bases and V by 2 bases; bases with no gene match: 4. Looked up from germline, CDR1 is SGHRS and CDR2 is YFSETQ. This chain's CDR3 is CASSFNRGVTDTQYF. In nucleotides, the CDR3 is TGCGCCAGCAGCTTTAACAGGGGGGTCACAGATACGCAGTATTTT.